This T cell receptor (beta chain) was captured by sequencing in a study of T cells after posttransplantation cyclophosphamide. Study-level points and caveats: Blood and skin or GI T cell repertoires showed limited TRB overlap. Recipient CMV seropositivity and CMV reactivation strongly tracked TRB clonality. Donor-recipient repertoire similarity was low at 1-2 months, rising over year one.

Cyclophosphamide on days +3 and +4 followed busulfan-fludarabine conditioning and a marrow graft. This clone was seen at least ten times. As yet, its antigen is unknown. Some clones are missing from TCRdb's copy, which holds only in-frame ones; the method was immunoSEQ multiplex PCR. The profile covers around 7,400 clones, none occurring a single time. The source is a male patient aged 45 to 59 who received an allogeneic stem cell transplant from an unrelated donor, was CMV-positive, and had acute GVHD only. Some T cells may possibly be graft donor cells. This specimen consisted of PBMCs, obtained after allogeneic stem cell transplant with posttransplant cyclophosphamide.

The CDR3 DNA is TGTGCCAGCGCGACTGACAGGGGTAGAGCTTTCTTT. This gives the protein CASATDRGRAFF. The chain has TRBV6-5 and TRBJ1-1; TRBD1 agrees at 8 bases. Looked up from germline, CDR1 is MNHEY and CDR2 is SVGAGI. J was trimmed by 10 bases and V by 8 bases; bases with no gene match: 9. The length of the CDR3 is 12 residues.